This is a list of T cell receptor beta chains from one sample in a study of Graves' ophthalmopathy and Graves' hyperthyroidism. TCRdb redid the calling of the multiplex PCR reads with MiXCR, one entry per CDR3 protein. Of 340,000 or so distinct CDR3 sequences listed, 17% are singletons. Sequencing input: peripheral blood. These receptors were collected from an adult man with Graves' ophthalmopathy. The CDR3 runs from the conserved cysteine through the conserved F or W. The D gene is left open where the match is weak. Clone size appears in some rows only: once, few, many, or a class for an expanded clone.

abundance	v_gene	d_gene	j_gene	CDR3nt	CDR3aa
once	TRBV15	TRBD2	TRBJ2-7	TGTGCCACCCGAGAACTAGCGGGAGGTCTCTACGAGCAGTACTTC	CATRELAGGLYEQYF
many	TRBV2	TRBD1	TRBJ1-1	TGTGCCAGCACCCCGGGACAGGGGATGGCAACTTTCTTT	CASTPGQGMATFF
many	TRBV5-1	NA	TRBJ1-1	TGCGCCAGCAGCTTTGGGGATCGGGACACTGAAGCTTTCTTT	CASSFGDRDTEAFF
NA	TRBV12-3/TRBV12-4	NA	TRBJ2-3	TGTGCCAGCAGTGCTAACGGGAGAGTCGCAGATACGCAGTATTTT	CASSANGRVADTQYF
NA	TRBV2	NA	TRBJ2-2	TGTGCCAGCAGTGTTCGGGCCCTGGGGGAGCTGTATTTT	CASSVRALGELYF
many	TRBV4-1	TRBD1	TRBJ2-7	TGTGCCAGCAGCCAAGACAGGGGTTACGAGCAGTACTTC	CASSQDRGYEQYF
many	TRBV24-1	NA	TRBJ1-1	TGTGCCACCAGTGGGACACAGGGGAACACTGAAGCTTTCTTT	CATSGTQGNTEAFF
many	TRBV20-1	NA	TRBJ2-7	TGCAGTGCTCACCAATTTCTAGCGAGGGAGCAGTACTTC	CSAHQFLAREQYF
once	TRBV7-9	TRBD1	TRBJ1-2	TGTGCCAGCCGGGACAGCATCTATGGCTACACCTTC	CASRDSIYGYTF
many	TRBV6-5	NA	TRBJ1-1	TGTGCCAGCAGTTCACAGGGTGGCACTGAAGCTTTCTTT	CASSSQGGTEAFF
once	TRBV6-5	TRBD1	TRBJ2-4	TGTGCCAGCAGTAACCGGGACAGGGCCGCCAAAAACATTCAGTACTTC	CASSNRDRAAKNIQYF
many	TRBV24-1	NA	TRBJ1-5	TGTGCCACCAGTGATCCTGCCTTAGGGGGCAATCAGCCCCAGCATTTT	CATSDPALGGNQPQHF
many	TRBV20-1	NA	TRBJ1-1	TGCAGTGCAAAACCCCTGGGGGACACTGAAGCTTTCTTT	CSAKPLGDTEAFF
many	TRBV12-5	NA	TRBJ2-5	TGTGCTAGTGGTTTGGATGACCCAACGTTCACTAAAGAGACCCAGTACTTC	CASGLDDPTFTKETQYF
many	TRBV2	NA	TRBJ1-1	TGTGCCAGCCTGAACACTGAAGCTTTCTTT	CASLNTEAFF
many	TRBV20-1	NA	TRBJ2-7	TGCAGTGCTAGGGCCCCCTCCTACGAGCAGTACTTC	CSARAPSYEQYF
many	TRBV5-1	TRBD1	TRBJ1-1	TGCGCCAGCAGCATGTCAGGGGGCCTCTTCACTGAAGCTTTCTTT	CASSMSGGLFTEAFF
NA	TRBV6-2/TRBV6-3	TRBD2	TRBJ2-7	TGTGCCAGCAGTCGGTGGACTAGCGGGGGCACCTACGAGCAGTACTTC	CASSRWTSGGTYEQYF
NA	TRBV19	NA	TRBJ1-5	TGTGCCAGTAGTTTACCCCGGGGGACCCAGCATTTT	CASSLPRGTQHF
many	TRBV7-6	TRBD1	TRBJ1-2	TGTGCCAGCAGCGTCCTGACAGGGGTCCGGGACTATGGCTACACCTTC	CASSVLTGVRDYGYTF
many	TRBV11-2	TRBD2	TRBJ2-5	TGTGCCAGCAGCTTAGAATGGCCGGGGGGAACCCAAGAGACCCAGTACTTC	CASSLEWPGGTQETQYF
many	TRBV6-2/TRBV6-3	NA	TRBJ1-2	TGTGCCAGCAGTTATTTCGACAGAAGCTACACCTTC	CASSYFDRSYTF
NA	TRBV28	NA	TRBJ1-6	TGTGCCAGCAGAAAAGCCGGGACTATGCGTTCGCCCCTCCACTTT	CASRKAGTMRSPLHF
NA	TRBV12-3/TRBV12-4	NA	TRBJ1-5	TGTGCCAGCAGCTCCGGACTAGTGGGCAATCAGCCCCAGCATTTT	CASSSGLVGNQPQHF
many	TRBV20-1	TRBD1	TRBJ1-5	TGCAGTGCCACGACCGGGACAGGGGACTTTAGCAATCAGCCCCAGCATTTT	CSATTGTGDFSNQPQHF
many	TRBV28	TRBD1	TRBJ2-7	TGTGCCAGCAGGAGGAGGACAGGCTCCTACGAGCAGTACTTC	CASRRRTGSYEQYF
once	TRBV12-3/TRBV12-4	NA	TRBJ1-5	TGTGCCAGCAGTCCCAAGAGTCGGGGATCGAGCAATCAGCCCCAGCATTTT	CASSPKSRGSSNQPQHF
many	TRBV6-5	NA	TRBJ1-2	TGTGCCAGCAGTTACCGCCAGGGGAAAGGCTACACCTTC	CASSYRQGKGYTF
many	TRBV20-1	TRBD1	TRBJ2-7	TGCAGTGCGCGAAGACAGGGCAGAGTCCACGAGCAGTACTTC	CSARRQGRVHEQYF
once	TRBV6-2/TRBV6-3	NA	TRBJ2-5	TGTGCCAGCAGCACGGCGGGGAGAGAGACCCAGTACTTC	CASSTAGRETQYF
NA	TRBV28	TRBD1	TRBJ1-5	TGTGCCAGCAGTTTATTCCGACAGGGATATCAGCCCCAGCATTTT	CASSLFRQGYQPQHF
many	TRBV12-3/TRBV12-4	NA	TRBJ1-1	TGTGCCAGCAGTTTAGGGCAGGGAAGGTTTGGGGACACTGAAGCTTTCTTT	CASSLGQGRFGDTEAFF
NA	TRBV20-1	TRBD2	TRBJ2-5	TGCAGTGCTAGCAGCGGGAGCCAGGGAGAGACACAGTACTTC	CSASSGSQGETQYF
many	TRBV7-2	NA	TRBJ1-5	TGTGCCAGCAGCTCCGGACCGGGTCAGCCCCAGCATTTT	CASSSGPGQPQHF
many	TRBV12-3/TRBV12-4	TRBD1	TRBJ1-3	TGTGCCAGCAGCTCGGACAGGGGGCTATTAGACACCATATATTTT	CASSSDRGLLDTIYF
many	TRBV20-1	NA	TRBJ2-4	TGCAGTGCTAGAGCCATTGCCGGGACCGTAACCATAGGAGCCAAAAACATTCAGTACTTC	CSARAIAGTVTIGAKNIQYF
many	TRBV6-1	NA	TRBJ1-2	TGTGCCAGCAGTGAATGGTCCCGGGGGCAAGGCTACACCTTC	CASSEWSRGQGYTF
many	TRBV6-5	NA	TRBJ2-7	TGTGCCAGCAGTTCATCCGGACAGCACGAGCAGTACTTC	CASSSSGQHEQYF
many	TRBV5-1	NA	TRBJ2-2	TGCGCCAGCAGCCTGAGCGGTGCAGGCACCGGGGAGCTGTTTTTT	CASSLSGAGTGELFF
NA	TRBV5-1	NA	TRBJ2-5	TGCGCCAGCACCGTTACTAGTGGCCAAGAGACCCAGTACTTC	CASTVTSGQETQYF
few	TRBV11-1	TRBD1	TRBJ2-7	TGTGCCAGCAGCTCACTACGGACAGGGGTTTTGAGCGAGCAGTACTTC	CASSSLRTGVLSEQYF
NA	TRBV12-3/TRBV12-4	TRBD2	TRBJ2-3	TGTGCCAGCAGTTTAGCGCTTAGCGGGAGGTTCACAGATACGCAGTATTTT	CASSLALSGRFTDTQYF